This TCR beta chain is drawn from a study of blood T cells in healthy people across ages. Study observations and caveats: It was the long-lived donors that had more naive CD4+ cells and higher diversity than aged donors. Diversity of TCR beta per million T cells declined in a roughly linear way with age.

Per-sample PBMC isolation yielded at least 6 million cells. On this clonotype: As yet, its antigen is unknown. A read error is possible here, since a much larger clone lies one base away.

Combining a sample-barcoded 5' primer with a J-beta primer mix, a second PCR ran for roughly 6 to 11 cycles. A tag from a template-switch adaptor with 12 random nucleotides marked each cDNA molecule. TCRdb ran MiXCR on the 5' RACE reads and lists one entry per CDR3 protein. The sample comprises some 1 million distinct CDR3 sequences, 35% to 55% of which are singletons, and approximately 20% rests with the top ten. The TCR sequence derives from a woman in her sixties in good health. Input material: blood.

This CDR3 is CASTGSRGSDEQYF. The CDR3 DNA reads as TGTGCCAGCACCGGGTCGCGGGGGAGCGATGAGCAGTACTTC. This rearrangement joins TRBV7-9 to TRBJ2-7; TRBD2 agrees at 7 bases. J lost 7 bases, V lost 7 bases, and 13 bases had no gene match. The CDR3 runs 14 residues. CDR1 is SEHNR, CDR2 FQNEAQ, per germline (reference sequence).